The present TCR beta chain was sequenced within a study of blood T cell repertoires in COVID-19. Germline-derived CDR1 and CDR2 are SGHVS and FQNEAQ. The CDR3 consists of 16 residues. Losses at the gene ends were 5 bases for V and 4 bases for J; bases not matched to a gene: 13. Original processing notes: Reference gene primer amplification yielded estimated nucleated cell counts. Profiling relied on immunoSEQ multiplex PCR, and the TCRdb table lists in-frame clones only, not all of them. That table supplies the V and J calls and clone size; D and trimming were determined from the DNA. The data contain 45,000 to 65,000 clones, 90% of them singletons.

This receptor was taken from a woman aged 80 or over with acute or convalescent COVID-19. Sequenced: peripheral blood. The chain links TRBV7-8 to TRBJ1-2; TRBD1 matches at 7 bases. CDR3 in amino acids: CASSQRLDRESYGYTF. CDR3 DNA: TGTGCCAGCAGCCAACGACTAGACAGGGAATCCTATGGCTACACCTTC.